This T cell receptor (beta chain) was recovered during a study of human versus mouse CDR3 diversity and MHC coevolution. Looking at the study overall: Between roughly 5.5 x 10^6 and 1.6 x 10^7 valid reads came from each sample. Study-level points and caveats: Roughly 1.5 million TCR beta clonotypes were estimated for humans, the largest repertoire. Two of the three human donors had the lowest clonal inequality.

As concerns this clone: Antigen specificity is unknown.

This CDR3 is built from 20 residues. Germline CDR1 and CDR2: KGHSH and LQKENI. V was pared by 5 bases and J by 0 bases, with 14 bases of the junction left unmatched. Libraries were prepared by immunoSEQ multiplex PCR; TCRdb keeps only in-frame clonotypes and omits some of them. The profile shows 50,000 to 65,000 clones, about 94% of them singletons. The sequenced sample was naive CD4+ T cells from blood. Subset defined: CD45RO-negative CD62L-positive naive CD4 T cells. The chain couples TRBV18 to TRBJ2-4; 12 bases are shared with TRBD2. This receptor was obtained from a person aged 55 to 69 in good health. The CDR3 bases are TGTGCCAGCTCATATGAGGGGGGACTAGCGGGCTCCGTAGCCAAAAACATTCAGTACTTC. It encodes CASSYEGGLAGSVAKNIQYF.